The 18 T cell receptor beta chains presented below share a single source sample, sequenced in a study of T cell changes during pregnancy in multiple sclerosis. The method was immunoSEQ multiplex PCR; TCRdb's version includes in-frame clones alone and lacks a portion of them. The sample holds 40,000 to 45,000 clones, about 90% seen once. Material: CD4+ T cells from peripheral blood mononuclear cells, obtained before pregnancy. The receptors shown here come from a female donor with multiple sclerosis, enrolled in a pregnancy study.

This clone was counted once. The chain uses TRBV4-2 and TRBJ2-5; 12 positions agree with TRBD1. Germline CDR1 is LGHNA and CDR2 is YNFKEQ. This CDR3 contains 17 residues. Trimming removed 1 base from V and 0 bases from J; junction bases left unmatched: 3. The CDR3 is CASSQAGTGGYQETQYF. The CDR3 coding sequence is TGTGCCAGCAGCCAAGCCGGGACAGGGGGCTACCAAGAGACCCAGTACTTC.

The V call is TRBV7-2, the J call TRBJ1-2, with TRBD1 matching 12 bases. Trimming removed 1 base from V and 10 bases from J; junction bases left unmatched: 4. CDR1 is SGHTA, CDR2 FQGNSA, per germline. CDR3 size: 14 residues. CDR3 loop: CASSLGGQGAVYTF. The CDR3 DNA is TGTGCCAGCAGCTTAGGGGGACAGGGGGCAGTCTACACCTTC.

This rearrangement joins TRBV20-1 to TRBJ2-3; no clear D. V lost 1 base, J lost 9 bases, and 8 bases lay in between. This CDR3 is built from 11 residues. Germline CDR1 DFQATT, CDR2 SNEGSKA (reference sequence). The CDR3, as DNA: TGCAGTGCTAGAGGAGGAGAAACGCAGTATTTT. This gives the protein CSARGGETQYF.

The table lists this clone with a few counts. The chain has TRBV19 and TRBJ2-1, with TRBD2 as a possible D gene (6 bases). Germline CDR1 is LNHDA and CDR2 is SQIVND (reference sequence). The CDR3 covers 16 residues. The V and J ends lost 0 bases and 4 bases respectively, with 13 bases between them. CDR3 in amino acids: CASSIEGRGKYNEQFF. The DNA for the CDR3 is TGTGCCAGTAGTATAGAAGGCCGGGGGAAGTACAATGAGCAGTTCTTC.

CDR3 in DNA: TGTGCCAGCAGTGACCACGGGGGGGGAGGTAATTCACCCCTCCACTTT. Encoded protein: CASSDHGGGGNSPLHF. The chain has TRBV2 and TRBJ1-6; D might be TRBD1 (5 bases). Germline V gene data show CDR1 as SNHLY and CDR2 as FYNNEI. The CDR3 has 16 residues. Trimming left V 3 bases short and J 6 bases short, with 15 bases between. The full variable domain, its missing parts supplied by reference TRBV2 and TRBJ1-6, is EPEVTQTPSHQVTQMGQEVILRCVPISNHLYFYWYRQILGQKVEFLVSFYNNEISEKSEIFDDQFSVERPDGSNFTLKIRSTKLEDSAMYFCASSDHGGGGNSPLHFGNGTRLTVT.

The V call is TRBV4-3, the J call TRBJ1-5; D is uncertain. Looked up from germline, CDR1 is LGHNA and CDR2 is YSLEER. The CDR3 contains 13 residues. V lost 0 bases to trimming and J lost 7 bases, with 7 bases between them. CDR3 in DNA: TGCGCCAGCAGCCAAGAGGTGAGCCAGCCCCAGCATTTT. This encodes CASSQEVSQPQHF.

This chain uses TRBV6-6 with TRBJ1-1; D possibly corresponds to TRBD1 (6 bases). V lost 6 bases and J lost 2, with 16 bases in between. Germline-derived CDR1 and CDR2 are MNHNY and SVGAGI (reference sequence). The CDR3 covers 15 residues. The CDR3 nucleotides read TGTGCCAGCAGGAAATTAGGACAGATAAACACTGAAGCTTTCTTT. Translating it yields CASRKLGQINTEAFF.

This clone was detected only once. This chain links TRBV11-2 with TRBJ2-1; TRBD2 is a possible D gene (6 bases). Trimming left V 5 bases short and J 12 bases short, with 14 bases between. CDR1 is SGHAT, CDR2 FQNNGV, per germline. The CDR3 is 12 amino acids. CDR3 residues: CASSRGGFGQFF. Here the CDR3 DNA reads TGTGCCAGCAGCCGAGGAGGGTTTGGGCAGTTCTTC.

The chain employs TRBV7-2 and TRBJ1-2, with a weak D call TRBD1 (5 bases). The CDR3 is 14 residues long. V lost 1 base to trimming and J lost 4 bases, with 10 bases between them. Looked up from germline, CDR1 is SGHTA and CDR2 is FQGNSA. CDR3 amino acids: CASSLVQGAYGYTF. The CDR3 nucleotides read TGTGCCAGCAGCTTAGTTCAGGGCGCCTATGGCTACACCTTC.

The gene calls are TRBV7-9 and TRBJ1-2; D possibly corresponds to TRBD1 (5 bases). CDR1 is SEHNR, CDR2 FQNEAQ, per germline (reference sequence). Trimming removed 2 bases at V and 2 bases at J, with 9 bases between. There are 14 residues in the CDR3. The CDR3 coding sequence is TGTGCCAGCAGCTTACCCACAGGAAACTATGGCTACACCTTC. This codes for CASSLPTGNYGYTF.

The chain links TRBV7-3 to TRBJ1-1; tentative D call: TRBD1 (5 bases). The V gene lost 4 bases and the J gene lost 10 bases, with 16 bases spanning the gap. The germline gives CDR1 SGHTA, CDR2 FQGTGA. This CDR3 region has 13 residues. The DNA of the CDR3 is TGTGCCAGCAGCTCACTCCCCGTGGGGCGAGCTTTCTTT. Translated, it gives CASSSLPVGRAFF.

The chain couples TRBV25-1 to TRBJ2-1; a possible D gene is TRBD2 (7 bases). The CDR3 is 16 residues long. Trimming took off 3 bases at V and 5 bases at J, with 17 bases between the two ends. Per the germline V gene, CDR1 is MGHDK and CDR2 is SYGVNS. CDR3 sequence: CASSDPNGGTNNEQFF. The CDR3 DNA reads as TGTGCCAGCAGTGACCCCAACGGGGGGACAAACAATGAGCAGTTCTTC.

This clone was seen only once. The chain has TRBV28 and TRBJ2-2; D ambiguous. CDR1 is MDHEN and CDR2 is SYDVKM in the germline V gene. Trimming left V 5 bases short and J 1 base short, with 14 bases between. This CDR3 has 16 amino acids. CDR3 sequence: CASSLQTSWNTGELFF. In nucleotides, the CDR3 is TGTGCCAGCAGTCTACAGACATCCTGGAACACCGGGGAGCTGTTTTTT.

This clone has only a few counts. The gene calls are TRBV7-9 and TRBJ1-2; 7 bases match TRBD1. The J segment lost 6 bases and the V segment lost 3 bases, leaving 7 bases of the junction unmatched. Germline V CDR1 and CDR2: SEHNR, FQNEAQ (reference sequence). This CDR3 region has 14 residues. In nucleotides, the CDR3 is TGTGCCAGCAGCTTGACCGGGACAGCAGATGGCTACACCTTC. Translated, it gives CASSLTGTADGYTF.

The chain has TRBV7-3 and TRBJ2-1; D possibly corresponds to TRBD2 (7 bases). Per the germline V gene, CDR1 is SGHTA and CDR2 is FQGTGA. Trimming cost V 7 bases and J 7 bases, with 23 bases left between them. The CDR3 totals 16 residues. The CDR3 nucleotides read TGTGCCAGCACACTCGGGGCACTAAGGGGGGGGAATGAGCAGTTCTTC. Its translation is CASTLGALRGGNEQFF.

This chain links TRBV2 with TRBJ1-6, with 10 positions matching TRBD1. The germline gives CDR1 SNHLY, CDR2 FYNNEI. With V trimmed by 4 bases and J by 3 bases, 0 bases remained unmatched. The CDR3 loop spans 15 amino acids. This chain's CDR3 is CASSGTGGYNSPLHF. As DNA, the CDR3 is TGTGCCAGCAGTGGGACAGGGGGCTATAATTCACCCCTCCACTTT.

V is TRBV7-2 and J is TRBJ2-7; 10 bases are a match to TRBD2. Germline lookup yields CDR1 SGHTA and CDR2 FQGNSA. Germline trimming cut 7 bases from V and 1 base from J; bases unmatched to any gene: 10. The CDR3 covers 16 residues. The CDR3 is CASNTKRGGVSYEQYF. The CDR3 DNA follows: TGTGCCAGCAATACGAAGCGGGGGGGTGTGTCCTACGAGCAGTACTTC.

This clone was found once. The J gene is TRBJ2-3, the V gene TRBV2; 8 nucleotides line up with TRBD2. The CDR3 sequence is 16 residues long. From germline, CDR1 is SNHLY and CDR2 FYNNEI. The J segment lost 3 bases and the V segment lost 0 bases, leaving 5 bases of the junction unmatched. CDR3 amino acids: CASSEARGGGTDTQYF. The CDR3 nucleotides read TGTGCCAGCAGTGAAGCGAGGGGCGGGGGGACAGATACGCAGTATTTT.